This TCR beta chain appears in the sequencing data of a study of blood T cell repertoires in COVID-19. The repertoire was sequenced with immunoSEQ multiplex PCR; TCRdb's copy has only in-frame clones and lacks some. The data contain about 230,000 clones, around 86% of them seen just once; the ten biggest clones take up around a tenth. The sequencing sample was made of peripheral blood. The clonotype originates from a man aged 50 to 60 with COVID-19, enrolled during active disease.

CDR3 region: CASSQDGQGLSGNTIYF. The CDR3 DNA is TGTGCCAGCAGCCAAGACGGACAGGGGCTGAGTGGAAACACCATATATTTT. The V and J genes are TRBV3-1 (or the pseudogene TRBV3-2) and TRBJ1-3; 9 nucleotides align to TRBD1. The CDR3 runs 17 residues. V lost 0 bases, J lost 3 bases, and 6 bases stayed unmatched. Germline CDR1 is LGHDT and CDR2 is YNNKEL (reference sequence).